This is a list of T cell receptor beta chains from one sample in a study of blood T cell repertoires in COVID-19. Measured with immunoSEQ multiplex PCR; TCRdb has only the in-frame clones, and not every one. This table holds 30,000 to 35,000 clones, roughly 82% found once. The material sequenced was peripheral blood. These receptor sequences come from a man aged 80 or over with active or convalescent COVID-19. CDR3s include the opening cysteine and the closing phenylalanine or tryptophan. Fields, in order: CDR3 protein, CDR3 DNA, clone size, J gene, D gene, V gene. D genes are given only for firm matches. Not every row has a clone size; where given, it reads once, few, many or a size class.

CDR3 protein: CSVDGSQETQYF
CDR3 DNA: TGCAGCGTTGATGGCAGCCAAGAGACCCAGTACTTC
clone size: NA
J gene: TRBJ2-5
D gene: NA
V gene: TRBV29-1

CDR3 protein: CASSSTSGGPYNEQFF
CDR3 DNA: TGTGCCAGCAGCTCGACTAGCGGGGGTCCCTACAATGAGCAGTTCTTC
clone size: NA
J gene: TRBJ2-1
D gene: TRBD2
V gene: TRBV7-9

CDR3 protein: CATSGQTYEQYF
CDR3 DNA: TGTGCCACCAGCGGACAGACCTACGAGCAGTACTTC
clone size: many
J gene: TRBJ2-7
D gene: NA
V gene: TRBV15

CDR3 protein: CASSQLSSGRDLETQYF
CDR3 DNA: TGTGCCAGCAGCCAATTATCTAGCGGGAGAGATTTGGAGACCCAGTACTTC
clone size: NA
J gene: TRBJ2-5
D gene: TRBD2
V gene: TRBV3-1/TRBV3-2

CDR3 protein: CASSQGNIVRTGVNTQYF
CDR3 DNA: TGCGCCAGCAGCCAGGGGAATATAGTCCGGACAGGGGTCAATACGCAGTATTTT
clone size: NA
J gene: TRBJ2-3
D gene: TRBD1
V gene: TRBV4-1

CDR3 protein: CASSRGHGTEAFF
CDR3 DNA: TGTGCCAGCAGCCGAGGGCATGGCACTGAAGCTTTCTTT
clone size: few
J gene: TRBJ1-1
D gene: NA
V gene: TRBV25-1

CDR3 protein: CASSVGAQGLRGNTIYF
CDR3 DNA: TGTGCCAGCAGCGTAGGTGCCCAGGGCCTCCGTGGAAACACCATATATTTT
clone size: NA
J gene: TRBJ1-3
D gene: NA
V gene: TRBV9

CDR3 protein: CASRIGAAGGTEAFF
CDR3 DNA: TGTGCCAGCAGGATAGGTGCCGCGGGGGGCACTGAAGCTTTCTTT
clone size: NA
J gene: TRBJ1-1
D gene: NA
V gene: TRBV2

CDR3 protein: CASSLDSGVTYEQYF
CDR3 DNA: TGTGCCAGCAGTTTAGACAGCGGGGTTACCTACGAGCAGTACTTC
clone size: NA
J gene: TRBJ2-7
D gene: TRBD2
V gene: TRBV28

CDR3 protein: CASSSSAGDVTQYF
CDR3 DNA: TGTGCCAGCAGCTCAAGCGCGGGAGACGTTACGCAGTATTTT
clone size: few
J gene: TRBJ2-3
D gene: TRBD2
V gene: TRBV7-9

CDR3 protein: CASRPRGGSYNEQFF
CDR3 DNA: TGTGCCAGCAGACCGCGAGGCGGCTCCTACAATGAGCAGTTCTTC
clone size: NA
J gene: TRBJ2-1
D gene: NA
V gene: TRBV6-5

CDR3 protein: CASAGGARTEAFF
CDR3 DNA: TGTGCCAGCGCAGGGGGCGCCCGGACTGAAGCTTTCTTT
clone size: NA
J gene: TRBJ1-1
D gene: TRBD1
V gene: TRBV28

CDR3 protein: CASSMTGGNTEAFF
CDR3 DNA: TGTGCCAGTAGTATGACAGGGGGGAACACTGAAGCTTTCTTT
clone size: once
J gene: TRBJ1-1
D gene: TRBD1
V gene: TRBV19

CDR3 protein: CASRLSDRGSTDTQYF
CDR3 DNA: TGTGCCAGCAGACTTTCGGACAGGGGATCCACAGATACGCAGTATTTT
clone size: NA
J gene: TRBJ2-3
D gene: TRBD1
V gene: TRBV27

CDR3 protein: CASQDRYNSPLHF
CDR3 DNA: TGTGCCAGTCAGGACAGATATAATTCACCCCTCCACTTT
clone size: NA
J gene: TRBJ1-6
D gene: NA
V gene: TRBV19

CDR3 protein: CATSRTDRGLETQYF
CDR3 DNA: TGTGCCACCAGCAGAACGGACAGGGGGCTAGAGACCCAGTACTTC
clone size: NA
J gene: TRBJ2-5
D gene: TRBD1
V gene: TRBV15

CDR3 protein: CASSQNFSPGTVTGELFF
CDR3 DNA: TGTGCCAGCAGCCAAAACTTTTCCCCCGGGACTGTCACCGGGGAGCTGTTTTTT
clone size: NA
J gene: TRBJ2-2
D gene: NA
V gene: TRBV3-1/TRBV3-2

CDR3 protein: CASLAGDNEQFF
CDR3 DNA: TGTGCCAGTCTAGCGGGAGACAATGAGCAGTTCTTC
clone size: NA
J gene: TRBJ2-1
D gene: TRBD2
V gene: TRBV19

CDR3 protein: CSVANSINEQFF
CDR3 DNA: TGCAGCGTTGCAAACAGTATCAATGAGCAGTTCTTC
clone size: NA
J gene: TRBJ2-1
D gene: NA
V gene: TRBV29-1

CDR3 protein: CASSGARQEGGYTF
CDR3 DNA: TGTGCCAGCAGCGGCGCACGTCAGGAAGGTGGCTACACCTTC
clone size: NA
J gene: TRBJ1-2
D gene: NA
V gene: TRBV7-9

CDR3 protein: CASSLIGARASTDTQYF
CDR3 DNA: TGTGCCAGCAGCTTAATAGGAGCGCGTGCTAGCACAGATACGCAGTATTTT
clone size: NA
J gene: TRBJ2-3
D gene: NA
V gene: TRBV7-3

CDR3 protein: CASSPLGLNTEAFF
CDR3 DNA: TGTGCCAGCAGCCCTCTTGGCCTGAACACTGAAGCTTTCTTT
clone size: NA
J gene: TRBJ1-1
D gene: NA
V gene: TRBV14

CDR3 protein: CASSLDPQSGRGADTQYF
CDR3 DNA: TGCGCCAGCAGCTTAGACCCTCAAAGCGGGAGAGGGGCAGATACGCAGTATTTT
clone size: NA
J gene: TRBJ2-3
D gene: TRBD2
V gene: TRBV5-1

CDR3 protein: CASSIGTGVQPQHF
CDR3 DNA: TGTGCCAGTAGTATAGGGACAGGGGTTCAGCCCCAGCATTTT
clone size: NA
J gene: TRBJ1-5
D gene: TRBD1
V gene: TRBV19

CDR3 protein: CASSERGQGPGYTF
CDR3 DNA: TGTGCCAGCAGTGAACGGGGACAGGGGCCTGGCTACACCTTC
clone size: NA
J gene: TRBJ1-2
D gene: TRBD1
V gene: TRBV6-1

CDR3 protein: CASSPGPHYEQYF
CDR3 DNA: TGTGCCAGTAGTCCAGGGCCCCACTACGAGCAGTACTTC
clone size: NA
J gene: TRBJ2-7
D gene: NA
V gene: TRBV19

CDR3 protein: CASSHQAPNEQFF
CDR3 DNA: TGTGCCAGCAGTCACCAAGCTCCTAATGAGCAGTTCTTC
clone size: NA
J gene: TRBJ2-1
D gene: NA
V gene: TRBV27

CDR3 protein: CASSQEAGSSYEQYF
CDR3 DNA: TGCGCCAGCAGCCAAGAGGCAGGGTCCTCCTACGAGCAGTACTTC
clone size: NA
J gene: TRBJ2-7
D gene: NA
V gene: TRBV4-3

CDR3 protein: CASSPGTVSTEAFF
CDR3 DNA: TGTGCCAGCAGCCCCGGGACAGTAAGCACTGAAGCTTTCTTT
clone size: NA
J gene: TRBJ1-1
D gene: TRBD1
V gene: TRBV7-9